This T cell receptor (beta chain) derives from a study of cytomegalovirus exposure and HLA in healthy donors. The study ran its PCR with 60 Vbeta and 13 Jbeta primers. Profiling relied on immunoSEQ multiplex PCR, and the TCRdb table lists in-frame clones only, not all of them. The sample includes under 110,000 clones, 85% to 90% of them seen just once. This clone was seen more than once but under ten times. Sequenced material: PBMCs. The receptor was derived from a man aged 25-40 years in good health and CMV-seronegative.

The CDR3 loop is CASSGDRTYEQYF. CDR3 DNA sequence: TGTGCCAGCAGCGGCGACAGGACCTACGAGCAGTACTTC. The chain recombines TRBV11-3 with TRBJ2-7; possibly TRBD1 for D (6 bases). Trimming removed 5 bases from V and 2 bases from J, with 10 bases in between. The CDR3 covers 13 residues. In germline, CDR1 is SGHNT, CDR2 YENEEA. Full variable domain (outside the CDR3, taken from reference TRBV11-3 and TRBJ2-7): EAGVVQSPRYKIIEKKQPVAFWCNPISGHNTLYWYLQNLGQGPELLIRYENEEAVDDSQLPKDRFSAERLKGVDSTLKIQPAELGDSAVYLCASSGDRTYEQYFGPGTRLTVT.